The T cell receptor (beta chain) described here comes from a study of blood T cell repertoires in COVID-19. Overall study: Specimens from acute and convalescent COVID-19 originated in the United States, Italy and Spain. PBMCs, B-cell-depleted T cells, or T cells were the source of the cDNA or gDNA that made up the material.

This clone showed up just once. Produced via immunoSEQ multiplex PCR; TCRdb's table is partial and in-frame only. The table has roughly 410,000 clones, 75% to 90% seen once; the top ten hold about 1.6%. The sample consisted of peripheral blood. The TCR was taken from a woman aged 40 to 50 with COVID-19, enrolled during active disease.

CDR3 amino acids: CASSFGQVHGPQHF. CDR3 nucleotides: TGTGCCAGCAGCTTCGGACAGGTCCATGGGCCCCAGCATTTT. This chain uses TRBV7-9 with TRBJ1-5; 7 bases agree with TRBD1. V lost 3 bases to trimming and J lost 9 bases; unmatched junction nucleotides: 8. The CDR3 has 14 amino acids. CDR1 is SEHNR and CDR2 is FQNEAQ in the germline V gene (reference sequence).